This is a list of T cell receptor beta chains from one sample in a study of T-cell reconstitution after alpha-beta-depleted transplantation in children. TCRdb recomputed calls from the PCR reads with MiXCR, one row per CDR3 protein. The table lists 700,000 or so distinct CDR3 sequences, around 13% of them singletons. The sample was PBMCs, taken before TCRalphabeta/CD19-depleted stem cell transplant. The receptor source for this set is a girl aged 2-9 years with congenital amegakaryocytic thrombocytopenia, due to receive a stem cell transplant. The CDR3 runs from the conserved cysteine through the conserved F or W. D genes are given only for firm matches. Where a row states a size, it is once, few, many or the class of an expanded clone; other rows omit it.

V: TRBV20-1
D: NA
size: few
J: TRBJ1-2
DNA: TGCAGTGCTAGACTTTTTGGAGACTATGGCTACACCTTC
CDR3: CSARLFGDYGYTF

V: TRBV29-1
D: NA
size: NA
J: TRBJ1-4
DNA: TGCAGCGTGCTTTCTAGGCAAAGGGGAAAACTGTTTTTT
CDR3: CSVLSRQRGKLFF

V: TRBV10-3
D: NA
size: NA
J: TRBJ2-7
DNA: TGTGCCATCAGTGAAGGGGACATTCTTTCCTACGAGCAGTACTTC
CDR3: CAISEGDILSYEQYF

V: TRBV5-1
D: TRBD1
size: few
J: TRBJ2-7
DNA: TGCGCCAGCAGCTTTGGCGACAGGGCGACCTACGAGCAGTACTTC
CDR3: CASSFGDRATYEQYF

V: TRBV6-1
D: NA
size: many
J: TRBJ2-1
DNA: TGTGCCAGGAAGGCACCACCCCACTTCTACAATGAGCAGTTCTTC
CDR3: CARKAPPHFYNEQFF

V: TRBV15
D: NA
size: few
J: TRBJ2-1
DNA: TGTGCCACCAGCTTAGCCTCCTACAATGAGCAGTTCTTC
CDR3: CATSLASYNEQFF

V: TRBV7-2
D: NA
size: few
J: TRBJ1-5
DNA: TGTGCCAGCAGCTGGAAGACTCATCAGCCCCAGCATTTT
CDR3: CASSWKTHQPQHF

V: TRBV7-2
D: TRBD2
size: many
J: TRBJ2-3
DNA: TGTGCCAGCAGTAAAACAAGTAGCGGGACATATACGCAGTATTTT
CDR3: CASSKTSSGTYTQYF

V: TRBV20-1
D: NA
size: many
J: TRBJ2-3
DNA: TGCAGTGCTACCCTAACAGATACGCAGTATTTT
CDR3: CSATLTDTQYF

V: TRBV25-1
D: NA
size: many
J: TRBJ2-7
DNA: TGTGCCAGCAGTGAGGGGCAGGGTGGCTACGAGCAGTACTTC
CDR3: CASSEGQGGYEQYF